This T cell receptor beta chain comes out of a study of T cell responses to AZD1222 COVID-19 vaccine. Whole-study results and caveats: Nearly half of spike-specific TCRs reportedly target unmutated variant regions. Repertoires were obtained solely post-peak T cell response. Along spike, vaccine-associated CD4 TCRs were found throughout, with dominance at 160-218 and 743-854.

The CDR3 covers 18 residues. Germline CDR1 and CDR2: MNHEY and SMNVEV (reference sequence). V was pared by 6 bases and J by 0 bases, with 21 bases between. To note about this clone: Its specificity is not known.

Assay used: immunoSEQ multiplex PCR; TCRdb lists only in-frame clones, some missing. In the table there are 150,000 or so clones, 90% to 95% of which are singletons. The sample consisted of peripheral blood, taken 28 days after the second AZD1222 dose. The chain employs TRBV27 and TRBJ2-1; D may be TRBD2 (5 bases). This receptor was obtained from an adult who received the AZD1222 COVID-19 vaccine. The CDR3 here is CASSRSNGVLVSYNEQFF. In nucleotides, the CDR3 is TGTGCCAGCAGCCGATCGAACGGGGTTCTCGTCTCCTACAATGAGCAGTTCTTC.